The next 26 T cell receptor beta chains were all read from a single sample in a study of blood T cell repertoires in COVID-19. Some clones are missing from TCRdb's copy, which holds only in-frame ones; the method was immunoSEQ multiplex PCR. Of over 250,000 clones in the sample, approximately 89% were seen once. The sample was peripheral blood. These receptors all stem from a woman younger than 45 with COVID-19, enrolled during active disease.

The chain recombines TRBV6-7 with TRBJ1-5; D possibly corresponds to TRBD1 (6 bases). TRBV6-7 has ORF status, its function being uncertain. Between the trimmed V and J ends, which lost 2 bases and 9 bases, there was a span of 17 bases. The CDR3 is made up of 15 amino acids. This chain's CDR3 is CASSYTTGPVGPQHF. The DNA of the CDR3 is TGTGCCAGCAGTTACACGACAGGCCCGGTAGGGCCCCAGCATTTT.

This chain joins TRBV4-2 and TRBJ1-4; D call uncertain. Trimming cost V 0 bases and J 6 bases, with 14 bases left between them. Looked up from germline, CDR1 is LGHNA and CDR2 is YNFKEQ. CDR3 length equals 16 residues. The CDR3 is CASSQDRSRLDEKLFF. Here the CDR3 DNA reads TGTGCCAGCAGCCAAGATAGAAGCAGGTTGGATGAAAAACTGTTTTTT.

The chain links TRBV19 to TRBJ1-5; 7 bases agree with TRBD1. Germline lookup yields CDR1 LNHDA and CDR2 SQIVND (reference sequence). The trim removed 7 bases at V and 4 bases at J, leaving 10 bases unmatched. CDR3 length: 15 residues. The chain's CDR3 is CASTPGQDPNQPQHF. In DNA form, the CDR3 reads TGTGCCAGTACCCCTGGACAGGACCCAAATCAGCCCCAGCATTTT.

CDR3 protein: CASSRLAGGTDEQYF. DNA for the CDR3: TGTGCCAGTAGCCGACTAGCGGGAGGGACAGACGAGCAGTACTTC. This sequence joins TRBV19 and TRBJ2-7; 14 nucleotides align to TRBD2. Germline assignment: CDR1 LNHDA and CDR2 SQIVND (reference sequence). V shed 6 bases and J 5 bases; nucleotides not matched to a gene: 6. The CDR3 is made up of 15 amino acids. Combining the CDR3 with reference TRBV19 and TRBJ2-7 gives the whole variable domain DGGITQSPKYLFRKEGQNVTLSCEQNLNHDAMYWYRQDPGQGLRLIYYSQIVNDFQKGDIAEGYSVSREKKESFPLTVTSAQKNPTAFYLCASSRLAGGTDEQYFGPGTRLTVT.

The J gene is TRBJ1-1, the V gene TRBV5-4; 8 bases match TRBD1. The V segment lost 5 bases and the J segment 5 bases; nucleotides outside the gene matches: 11. Looked up from germline, CDR1 is SGHNT and CDR2 is YYREEE (reference sequence). The length of the CDR3 is 15 residues. The CDR3 DNA reads as TGTGCCAGCAGTTGGGAGAGACAGGGGTGGACTGAAGCTTTCTTT. Translated: CASSWERQGWTEAFF.

This chain joins TRBV18 and TRBJ1-2; TRBD1 matches 9 bases. The germline V gene has CDR1 KGHSH and CDR2 LQKENI. This CDR3 has 13 residues. With V trimmed by 6 bases and J by 6 bases, 5 bases remained unmatched. Written as DNA, the CDR3 is TGTGCCAGCTCGTTGGACAGGGGCCATGGCTACACCTTC. It yields the protein CASSLDRGHGYTF.

This chain links TRBV7-2 with TRBJ1-1, with 8 bases matching TRBD1. CDR1 is SGHTA and CDR2 is FQGNSA in the germline V gene. The CDR3 runs to 13 residues. V gave up 5 bases and J gave up 12 bases; unmatched junction bases: 11. The CDR3, as DNA: TGTGCCAGCAGCAAAATGACAGGGGATGTAACTTTCTTT. It is translated as CASSKMTGDVTFF.

The chain combines TRBV19 with TRBJ2-5; 9 bases are a match to TRBD1. V dropped 6 bases and J dropped 0; count of bases not matched to a gene: 5. This CDR3 contains 15 residues. CDR1 LNHDA and CDR2 SQIVND come from the germline V gene (reference sequence). CDR3 amino acids: CASSPDRGYQETQYF. CDR3 DNA sequence: TGTGCCAGTAGCCCGGACAGGGGATACCAAGAGACCCAGTACTTC.

The rearrangement links TRBV7-2 to TRBJ2-1, with D perhaps TRBD2 (6 bases). Germline CDR1 reads SGHTA; CDR2 reads FQGNSA. The V end was cut by 3 bases, the J end by 0 bases, with 6 bases between. The CDR3 has 14 residues. The CDR3 spells CASSFGSSYNEQFF. The CDR3 DNA follows: TGTGCCAGCAGCTTCGGGAGCTCCTACAATGAGCAGTTCTTC.

The chain joins TRBV27 to TRBJ2-1, with D possibly TRBD1 on 5 matching bases. V was shortened by 3 bases and J by 9 bases, with 12 bases between the two germline ends. The CDR3 runs to 13 residues. Germline lookup yields CDR1 MNHEY and CDR2 SMNVEV (reference sequence). This chain's CDR3 is CASSFAGYGEQFF. CDR3 coding DNA: TGTGCCAGCAGTTTCGCAGGGTACGGTGAGCAGTTCTTC.

The V and J genes are TRBV6-5 and TRBJ2-7; 8 bases are a match to TRBD1. Unmatched junction bases numbered 6, after V lost 5 bases and J lost 3 bases. This CDR3 contains 14 residues. Per germline, CDR1 MNHEY and CDR2 SVGAGI. CDR3 residues: CASSRAGTGYEQYF. Here the CDR3 DNA reads TGTGCCAGCAGTCGGGCCGGGACAGGCTACGAGCAGTACTTC.

The V gene is TRBV20-1, the J gene TRBJ1-5; perhaps TRBD1 as D (6 bases). V gave up 3 bases and J gave up 3 bases, with 18 bases separating them. The CDR3 sequence is 16 residues long. Per the germline V gene, CDR1 is DFQATT and CDR2 is SNEGSKA (reference sequence). CDR3 bases: TGCAGTGCTAGTTTTGGGACATCAGGGGTCAATCAGCCCCAGCATTTT. Translation: CSASFGTSGVNQPQHF.

The V and J genes are TRBV27 and TRBJ1-2; 7 bases map to TRBD1. Per the germline V gene, CDR1 is MNHEY and CDR2 is SMNVEV (reference sequence). This CDR3 has 13 residues. V gave up 5 bases and J gave up 8 bases; unmatched junction bases: 8. CDR3 DNA sequence: TGTGCCAGCAGTCGAGACAGGGTTAAAGGCTACACCTTC. It yields the protein CASSRDRVKGYTF.

The chain combines TRBV6-5 with TRBJ2-2; D might be TRBD2 (6 bases). Per the germline V gene, CDR1 is MNHEY and CDR2 is SVGAGI. The CDR3 length is 16 residues. Trimming removed 2 bases at V and 4 bases at J, with 14 bases between. The CDR3 is CASSYEEGAGTGELFF. In nucleotides, the CDR3 is TGTGCCAGCAGTTACGAGGAGGGTGCGGGCACCGGGGAGCTGTTTTTT.

The chain recombines TRBV30 with TRBJ1-5; 8 nucleotides align to TRBD1. The trim removed 1 base at V and 5 bases at J, leaving 1 base unmatched. The CDR3 has 13 residues. Germline V gene sequence: CDR1 GTSNPN, CDR2 SVGIG (reference sequence). The CDR3 DNA reads TGTGCCTGGAGTGCAGGGGGCGATCAGCCCCAGCATTTT. Amino acid sequence: CAWSAGGDQPQHF.

The chain is built from TRBV5-4 and TRBJ2-1; 10 nucleotides match TRBD2. CDR3 length equals 19 residues. Germline CDR1 SGHNT, CDR2 YYREEE (reference sequence). V dropped 2 bases and J dropped 3; count of bases not matched to a gene: 14. The CDR3 reads CASSLGGLAGARYYNEQFF. In DNA form, the CDR3 reads TGTGCCAGCAGCTTAGGGGGTCTAGCGGGAGCAAGATACTACAATGAGCAGTTCTTC.

The chain has TRBV2 and TRBJ1-1; 7 bases fit TRBD1. Germline CDR1 SNHLY, CDR2 FYNNEI. This CDR3 region has 11 residues. Trimming at V came to 7 bases and at J to 8 bases, leaving 4 bases not matched to a gene. In nucleotides, the CDR3 is TGTGCCAGCAATCGACAGGGCGAAGCTTTCTTT. This codes for CASNRQGEAFF.

This chain connects TRBV19 to TRBJ1-1, with D possibly TRBD1 on 5 matching bases. The V gene lost 3 bases and the J gene lost 0 bases, with 17 bases spanning the gap. The CDR3 extends over 17 amino acids. Germline CDR1 reads LNHDA; CDR2 reads SQIVND (reference sequence). The CDR3, as DNA: TGTGCCAGTAGTATCGCCGGACGGACACCCATGAACACTGAAGCTTTCTTT. This encodes CASSIAGRTPMNTEAFF. Drawing the rest from reference TRBV19 and TRBJ1-1, the complete variable domain is DGGITQSPKYLFRKEGQNVTLSCEQNLNHDAMYWYRQDPGQGLRLIYYSQIVNDFQKGDIAEGYSVSREKKESFPLTVTSAQKNPTAFYLCASSIAGRTPMNTEAFFGQGTRLTVV.

The chain couples TRBV7-6 to TRBJ2-1, with 9 bases identical to TRBD2. This CDR3 has 16 amino acids. Trimming removed 5 bases from V and 8 bases from J; junction bases left unmatched: 13. CDR1 is SGHVS, CDR2 FNYEAQ, per germline. The CDR3 loop reads CASSRAGTSFRDEQFF. CDR3 DNA sequence: TGTGCCAGCAGCCGAGCCGGGACTAGCTTTCGCGATGAGCAGTTCTTC.

V is TRBV6-5 and J is TRBJ2-7; 9 bases match TRBD1. CDR3 length: 13 amino acids. Germline V CDR1 and CDR2: MNHEY, SVGAGI. The trim removed 6 bases at V and 5 bases at J, leaving 5 bases unmatched. The CDR3 DNA reads TGTGCCAGCAGCCAGGACAGGGGACACGAGCAGTACTTC. Translated: CASSQDRGHEQYF.

This chain links TRBV7-9 with TRBJ2-5; D gene ambiguous. V lost 1 base and J lost 4, with 10 bases in between. The CDR3 covers 14 residues. The germline CDR1 and CDR2 sequences are SEHNR and FQNEAQ (reference sequence). CDR3 DNA: TGTGCCAGCAGCTTAGAATATTCGGTAGAGACCCAGTACTTC. Translation gives CASSLEYSVETQYF.

V gene TRBV2 combines with J gene TRBJ1-2, with D unresolved. The CDR3 loop spans 17 amino acids. With 4 bases removed from V and 4 bases from J, the gap between germline ends came to 22 bases. Germline V lookup: CDR1 SNHLY, CDR2 FYNNEI. The CDR3 nucleotides are TGTGCCAGCAGTGGGAGGCCAGCTTCGGGCAGCGCCTATGGCTACACCTTC. Translated, it gives CASSGRPASGSAYGYTF. The variable domain in full, with the rest retrieved from reference TRBV2 and TRBJ1-2, is EPEVTQTPSHQVTQMGQEVILRCVPISNHLYFYWYRQILGQKVEFLVSFYNNEISEKSEIFDDQFSVERPDGSNFTLKIRSTKLEDSAMYFCASSGRPASGSAYGYTFGSGTRLTVV.

This chain connects TRBV10-1 to TRBJ2-1; 7 positions agree with TRBD1. The CDR3 is 14 residues long. The germline CDR1 and CDR2 sequences are WNHNN and SYGVQD (reference sequence). V lost 5 bases, J lost 2 bases, and 3 bases stayed unmatched. The CDR3 DNA sequence: TGCGCCAGCAGTTCTACAGGGGCCTACAATGAGCAGTTCTTC. Encoded protein: CASSSTGAYNEQFF.

The rearrangement links TRBV13 to TRBJ2-2, with 9 bases fitting TRBD2. CDR1 PRHDT and CDR2 FYEKMQ come from the germline V gene (reference sequence). V lost 5 bases, J lost 1 base, and 17 bases stayed unmatched. The CDR3 contains 20 residues. CDR3 region: CASSPVGGSGRSWNTGELFF. The CDR3 DNA is TGTGCCAGCAGCCCCGTCGGTGGTAGCGGGAGATCGTGGAACACCGGGGAGCTGTTTTTT.

This chain joins TRBV3-1 (or the pseudogene TRBV3-2) and TRBJ2-1, with TRBD2 identical over 13 bases. This CDR3 spans 16 amino acids. The V gene's germline CDR1 is LGHDT and CDR2 YNNKEL (reference sequence). V shed 4 bases, J shed 6 bases, and the junction held 6 bases outside the gene matches. CDR3: CASSLGTSGIFNEQFF. The CDR3 bases are TGTGCCAGCAGCCTTGGGACTAGCGGGATTTTCAATGAGCAGTTCTTC.

V usage is TRBV6-5 and J usage is TRBJ1-1, with 7 bases fitting TRBD1. J was trimmed by 6 bases and V by 5 bases; bases with no gene match: 12. The CDR3 consists of 15 residues. Germline loops: CDR1 MNHEY, CDR2 SVGAGI. The CDR3 DNA reads as TGTGCCAGCAGTCCAGAGGGGGCAAGGGGTGCTGAAGCTTTCTTT. The encoded protein is CASSPEGARGAEAFF.